This TCR beta chain was recovered during a study of T cells in women clearing cervical HPV infection. Study-wide background: Women with histologically confirmed HPV16-related CIN3 or worse, 2 with invasive cancer, served as cases. Controls gave blood once infection was undetectable; cases at lesion identification.

Study-wide findings and caveats: It is unknown whether associations predate infection; no effector/memory or HPV-specific sorting.

The CDR3 has 16 residues. Deletions cut 3 bases from V and 4 bases from J, with 22 bases between. The germline CDR1 and CDR2 sequences are GTSNPN and SVGIG (reference sequence). TCR beta CDR3 amplified by multiplex PCR from about 1,100 ng genomic DNA. Repertoires were generated with immunoSEQ multiplex PCR, while TCRdb's copy carries only in-frame clones and drops some. Recorded for this sample: under 30,000 clones. About this clone: The antigen is not known. The read falls 3 residues short of the CDR3 end, and the missing part is taken from the germline J gene.

The TCR originated in a woman between 18 and 70 years old with a cervical HPV16 infection that either progressed to CIN3+ or cleared (not recorded which). Source material: blood buffy coat. The rearrangement links TRBV30 to TRBJ2-7; possibly TRBD1 or TRBD2 for D (5 bases each). Partial CDR3 DNA: TGTGCCTGGAGCCTCCTCCGAGGGGTAGGTGGGTACGAG. It encodes CAWSLLRGVGGYE. The full-length CDR3 reads as CAWSLLRGVGGYEQYF.